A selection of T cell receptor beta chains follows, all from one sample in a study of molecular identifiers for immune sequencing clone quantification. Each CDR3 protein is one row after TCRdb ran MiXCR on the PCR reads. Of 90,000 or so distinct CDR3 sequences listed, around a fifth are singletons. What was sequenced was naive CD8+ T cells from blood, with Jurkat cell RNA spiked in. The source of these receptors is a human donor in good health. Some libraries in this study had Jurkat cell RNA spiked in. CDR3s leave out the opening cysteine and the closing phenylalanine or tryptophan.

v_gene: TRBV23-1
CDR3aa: ASSQLVRREQF

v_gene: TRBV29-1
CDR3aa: SVDRQGSQF

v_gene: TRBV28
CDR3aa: ASGQGAYEQY

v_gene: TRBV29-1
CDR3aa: SAQTTTSYEQY

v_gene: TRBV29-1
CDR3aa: SVDGDGNNEQF

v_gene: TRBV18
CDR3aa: ASSLTTGGFWYEQY

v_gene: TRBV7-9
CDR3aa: ASSLDLVAGVSSYEQY

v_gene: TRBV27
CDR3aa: ASSPTSGTDTQY

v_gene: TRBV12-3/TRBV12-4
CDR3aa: ASSWTGHEQY

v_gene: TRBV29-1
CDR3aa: SVVRADTQY

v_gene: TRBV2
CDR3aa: AGRSRTGHYGYT

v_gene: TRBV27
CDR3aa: ASSFDSTDTQY

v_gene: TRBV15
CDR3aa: ATSAWRGGPSTGELF

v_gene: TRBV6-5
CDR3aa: ASSYSGNRGPGTEAF

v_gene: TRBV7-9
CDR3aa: ASSPEASYNEQF

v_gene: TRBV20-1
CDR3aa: SARDRREGTDFGGANVLT

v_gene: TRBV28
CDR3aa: ASSPPTVQPTGELF

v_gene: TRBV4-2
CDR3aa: ASSLGTSVAYEQY

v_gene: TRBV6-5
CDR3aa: ASSYSDRAGYEQY

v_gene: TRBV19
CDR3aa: ASSPPSHRITEKDNSPLH

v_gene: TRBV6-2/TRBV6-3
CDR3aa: ASSYGQGLFYEQY